The rows below give T cell receptor beta chains drawn from one sample of a study of T-cell memory formation after mild COVID-19. TCRdb re-called the 5' RACE reads with MiXCR, one entry per CDR3 protein. The sample shows some 350,000 distinct CDR3 sequences, about 16% of them seen only once. Sequencing was performed on PBMCs or a T cell subset sorted from them (not recorded which). The receptors were sampled from a man aged 18 to 30 who had mild COVID-19 (a few samples of this study predate the infection). Cell type and time point are not known. Both conserved end residues are part of each CDR3. Fields, in order: V gene, J gene, D gene, clone size, CDR3 DNA, CDR3 protein. D genes are given only for firm matches. Only some rows state a clone size, as once, few, many or a class for expanded clones.

>TRBV5-1|TRBJ2-5|NA|NA
TGCGCCAGCAGCTTGGTATTAGCCGGAGGAGAGACCCAGTACTTC
CASSLVLAGGETQYF
>TRBV5-1|TRBJ1-1|NA|NA
TGCGCCAGCGCAGACGTCGGGAACACTGAAGCTTTCTTT
CASADVGNTEAFF
>TRBV4-2|TRBJ2-1|TRBD2|few
TGTGCCAGCAGCCACCAGTGGGAGGGTAGCTCCTACAATGAGCAGTTCTTC
CASSHQWEGSSYNEQFF
>TRBV3-1|TRBJ1-5|NA|few
TGTGCCAGCAGCCAACGATATAGCAATCAGCCCCAGCATTTT
CASSQRYSNQPQHF
>TRBV20-1|TRBJ2-3|NA|NA
TGCAGTGCTAGAATCACAGATACGCAGTATTTT
CSARITDTQYF
>TRBV12-3/TRBV12-4|TRBJ1-1|NA|many
TGTGCCAGCAGTTCGACAGAGAACACTGAAGCTTTCTTT
CASSSTENTEAFF
>TRBV29-1|TRBJ2-7|NA|many
TGCAGCGTTGCGGTGACTTTATCCTACGAGCAGTACTTC
CSVAVTLSYEQYF
>TRBV11-3|TRBJ2-2|NA|NA
TGTGCCAGCAGCCAAGGCGGCGGCGGAACCGGGGAGCTGTTTTTT
CASSQGGGGTGELFF
>TRBV7-2|TRBJ2-3|NA|few
TGTGCCAGCAGCTTACAACAGGGAGGGGATACGCAGTATTTT
CASSLQQGGDTQYF
>TRBV4-3|TRBJ2-3|NA|many
TGCGCCAGCAGCCAAGATGTGGCTGCCTCGGATACGCAGTATTTT
CASSQDVAASDTQYF